This paragraph reports one T cell receptor beta chain. The data derive from a study of shared clonotypes between healthy human individuals. Turning to the study itself: Sampling drew on donors who were two women and three men aged 18 to 49. CD4 naive and memory got three plates each, CD8 naive two, CD8 memory one.

Samples underwent the assay at deep level. The data were produced by immunoSEQ multiplex PCR, yet TCRdb's version contains in-frame clones alone and is incomplete. The sample shows 1,500,000 or so clones, about 98.5% of them seen only once. The sequence derives from a man aged 25 to 40 in good health. The sequencing input was naive CD4+ T cells sorted from blood. Sample subset: CD45RA+ positively selected.

This chain's CDR3 is CAISDRDNQPQHF. The CDR3 nucleotides read TGTGCCATCAGTGACAGGGACAATCAGCCCCAGCATTTT. The chain couples TRBV10-3 to TRBJ1-5; D possibly corresponds to TRBD1 (5 bases). This CDR3 comprises 13 residues. CDR1 is ENHRY and CDR2 is SYGVKD in the germline V gene. Trimming removed 3 bases at V and 3 bases at J, with 6 bases between.